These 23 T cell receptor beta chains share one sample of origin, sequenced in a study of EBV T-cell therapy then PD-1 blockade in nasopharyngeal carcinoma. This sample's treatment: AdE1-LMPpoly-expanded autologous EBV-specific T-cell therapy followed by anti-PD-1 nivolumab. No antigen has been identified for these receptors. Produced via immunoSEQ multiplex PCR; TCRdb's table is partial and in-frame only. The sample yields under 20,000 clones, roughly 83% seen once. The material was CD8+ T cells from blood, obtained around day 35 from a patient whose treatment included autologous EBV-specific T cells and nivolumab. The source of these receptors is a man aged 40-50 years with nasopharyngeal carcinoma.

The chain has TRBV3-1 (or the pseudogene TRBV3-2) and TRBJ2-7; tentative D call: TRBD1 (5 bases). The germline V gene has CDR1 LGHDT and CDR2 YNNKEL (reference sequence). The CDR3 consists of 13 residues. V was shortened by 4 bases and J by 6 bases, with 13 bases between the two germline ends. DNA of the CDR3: TGTGCCAGCAGCCCCACCAGACAGAGCGAGCAGTACTTC. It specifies CASSPTRQSEQYF.

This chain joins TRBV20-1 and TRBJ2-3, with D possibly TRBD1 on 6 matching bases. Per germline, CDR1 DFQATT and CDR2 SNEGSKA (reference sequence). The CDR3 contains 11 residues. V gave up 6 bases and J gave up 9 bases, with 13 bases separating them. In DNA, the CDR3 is TGCAGTGCCGAGGGGCAGGGGACGCAGTATTTT. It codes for CSAEGQGTQYF.

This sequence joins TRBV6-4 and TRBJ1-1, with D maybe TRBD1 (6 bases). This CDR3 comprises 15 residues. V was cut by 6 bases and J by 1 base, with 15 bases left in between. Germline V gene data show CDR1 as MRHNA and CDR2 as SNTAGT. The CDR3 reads CASSDTRGGNTEAFF. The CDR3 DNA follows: TGTGCCAGCAGCGATACCAGGGGAGGGAACACTGAAGCTTTCTTT.

CDR3 in amino acids: CARQGTGETQYF. As DNA, the CDR3 is TGCGCCAGGCAGGGTACGGGCGAGACCCAGTACTTC. The rearrangement uses TRBV10-1 and TRBJ2-5; D is perhaps TRBD1 (5 bases). In germline, CDR1 is WNHNN, CDR2 SYGVQD (reference sequence). The V end was cut by 9 bases, the J end by 5 bases, with 13 bases between. The CDR3 runs to 12 residues.

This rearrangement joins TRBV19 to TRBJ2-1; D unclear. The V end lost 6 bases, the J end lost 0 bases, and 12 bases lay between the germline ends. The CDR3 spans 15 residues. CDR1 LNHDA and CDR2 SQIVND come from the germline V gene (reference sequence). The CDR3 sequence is CASSSAAPSYNEQFF. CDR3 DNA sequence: TGTGCCAGTAGCTCCGCCGCTCCCTCCTACAATGAGCAGTTCTTC.

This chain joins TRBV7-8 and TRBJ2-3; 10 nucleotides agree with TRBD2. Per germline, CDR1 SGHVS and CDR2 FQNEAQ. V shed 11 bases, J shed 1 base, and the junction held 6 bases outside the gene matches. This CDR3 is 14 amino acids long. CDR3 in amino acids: CAGGAGGGTDTQYF. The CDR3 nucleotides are TGTGCCGGGGGAGCGGGGGGGGGCACAGATACGCAGTATTTT.

The CDR3 loop reads CASSYYGGAYNEQFF. The CDR3 region has the DNA TGTGCCAGTAGTTATTACGGGGGCGCCTACAATGAGCAGTTCTTC. V gene TRBV19 combines with J gene TRBJ2-1; either TRBD1 or TRBD2 may fit D (6 bases each). V was trimmed by 5 bases and J by 2 bases, leaving 13 bases between them. The CDR3 runs to 15 residues. Germline loops: CDR1 LNHDA, CDR2 SQIVND (reference sequence).

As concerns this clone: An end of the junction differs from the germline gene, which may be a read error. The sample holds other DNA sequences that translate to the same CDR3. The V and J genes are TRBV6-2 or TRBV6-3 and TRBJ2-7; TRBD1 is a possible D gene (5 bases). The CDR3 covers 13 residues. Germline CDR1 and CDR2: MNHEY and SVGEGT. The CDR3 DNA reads TGTGCCAGTAGTTACTCGGACAACTACGAGCAGTACTTC. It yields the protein CASSYSDNYEQYF.

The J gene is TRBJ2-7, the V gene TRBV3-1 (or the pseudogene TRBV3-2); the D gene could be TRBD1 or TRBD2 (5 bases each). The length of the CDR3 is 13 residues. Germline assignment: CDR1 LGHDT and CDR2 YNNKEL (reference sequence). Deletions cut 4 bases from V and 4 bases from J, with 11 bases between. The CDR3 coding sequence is TGTGCCAGCAGCCCCTCCGGGGCATACGAGCAGTACTTC. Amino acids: CASSPSGAYEQYF.

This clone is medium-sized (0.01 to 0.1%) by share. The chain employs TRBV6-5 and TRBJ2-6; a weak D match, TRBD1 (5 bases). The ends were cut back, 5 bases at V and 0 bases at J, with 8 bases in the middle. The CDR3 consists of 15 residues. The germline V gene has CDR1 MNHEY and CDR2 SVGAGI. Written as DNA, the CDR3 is TGTGCCAGCAGTATTGACAGCTCTGGGGCCAACGTCCTGACTTTC. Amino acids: CASSIDSSGANVLTF.

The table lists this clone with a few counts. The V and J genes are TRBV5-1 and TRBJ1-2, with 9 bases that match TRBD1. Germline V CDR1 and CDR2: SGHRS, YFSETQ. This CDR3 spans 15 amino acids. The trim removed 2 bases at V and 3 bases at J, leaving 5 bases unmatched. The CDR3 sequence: CASSLYRGPDYGYTF. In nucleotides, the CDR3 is TGCGCCAGCAGCTTATACAGGGGGCCTGACTATGGCTACACCTTC.

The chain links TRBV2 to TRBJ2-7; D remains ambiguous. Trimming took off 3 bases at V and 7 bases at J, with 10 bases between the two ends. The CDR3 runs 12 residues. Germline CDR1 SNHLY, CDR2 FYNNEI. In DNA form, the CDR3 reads TGTGCCAGCAGTGATGAGCGACAAGAGCAGTACTTC. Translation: CASSDERQEQYF.

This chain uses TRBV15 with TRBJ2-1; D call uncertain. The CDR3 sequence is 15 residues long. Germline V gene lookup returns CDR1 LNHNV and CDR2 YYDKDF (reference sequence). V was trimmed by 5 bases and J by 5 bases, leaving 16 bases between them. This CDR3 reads CATSYRDLANNEQFF. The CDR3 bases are TGTGCCACCAGCTATAGGGATCTGGCCAACAATGAGCAGTTCTTC.

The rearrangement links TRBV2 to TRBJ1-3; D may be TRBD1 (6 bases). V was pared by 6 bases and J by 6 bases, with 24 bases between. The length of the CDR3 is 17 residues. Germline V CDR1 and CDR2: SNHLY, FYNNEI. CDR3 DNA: TGTGCCAGCAGGTTAACCGGGGGGGGCGCGAATATAAACACCATATATTTT. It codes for CASRLTGGGANINTIYF.

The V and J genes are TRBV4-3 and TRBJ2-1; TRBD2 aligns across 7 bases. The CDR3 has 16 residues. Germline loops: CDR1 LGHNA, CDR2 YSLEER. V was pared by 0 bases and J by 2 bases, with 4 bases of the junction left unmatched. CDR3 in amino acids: CASSQDRGEPYNEQFF. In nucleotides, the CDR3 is TGCGCCAGCAGCCAAGATCGGGGGGAACCCTACAATGAGCAGTTCTTC.

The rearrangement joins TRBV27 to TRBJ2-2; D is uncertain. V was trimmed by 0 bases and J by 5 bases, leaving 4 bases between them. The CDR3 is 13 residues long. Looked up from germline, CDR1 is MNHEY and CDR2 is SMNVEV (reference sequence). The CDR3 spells CASSLSGTGELFF. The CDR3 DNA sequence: TGTGCCAGCAGTTTATCGGGGACCGGGGAGCTGTTTTTT.

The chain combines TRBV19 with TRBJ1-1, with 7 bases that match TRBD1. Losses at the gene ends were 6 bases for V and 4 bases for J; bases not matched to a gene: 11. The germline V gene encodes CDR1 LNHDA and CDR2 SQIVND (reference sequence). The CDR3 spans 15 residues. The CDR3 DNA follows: TGTGCCAGTAGGGCTCTCCTAGGGGGCGGCACTGAAGCTTTCTTT. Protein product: CASRALLGGGTEAFF.

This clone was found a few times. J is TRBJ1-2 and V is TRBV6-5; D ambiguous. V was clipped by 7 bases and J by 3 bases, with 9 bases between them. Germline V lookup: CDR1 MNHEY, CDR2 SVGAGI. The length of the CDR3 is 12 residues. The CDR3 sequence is CASMAWDYGYTF. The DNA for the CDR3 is TGTGCCAGCATGGCCTGGGACTATGGCTACACCTTC.

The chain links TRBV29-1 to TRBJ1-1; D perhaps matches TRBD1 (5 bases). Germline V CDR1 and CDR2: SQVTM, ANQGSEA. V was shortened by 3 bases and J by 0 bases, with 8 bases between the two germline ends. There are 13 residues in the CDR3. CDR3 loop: CSVDKGMNTEAFF. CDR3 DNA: TGCAGCGTTGATAAGGGGATGAACACTGAAGCTTTCTTT.

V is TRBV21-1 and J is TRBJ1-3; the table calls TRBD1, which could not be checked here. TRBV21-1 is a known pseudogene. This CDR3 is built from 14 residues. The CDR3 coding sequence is TGTGCCAGCAGCAAAACAGGGTTCGGAAACACCATATATTTT. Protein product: CASSKTGFGNTIYF.

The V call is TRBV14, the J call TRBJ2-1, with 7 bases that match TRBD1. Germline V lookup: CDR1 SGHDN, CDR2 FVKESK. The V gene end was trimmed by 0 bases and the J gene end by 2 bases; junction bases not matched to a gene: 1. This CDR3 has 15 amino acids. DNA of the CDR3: TGTGCCAGCAGCCAAGAAGGGGGCCCCTACAATGAGCAGTTCTTC. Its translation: CASSQEGGPYNEQFF.

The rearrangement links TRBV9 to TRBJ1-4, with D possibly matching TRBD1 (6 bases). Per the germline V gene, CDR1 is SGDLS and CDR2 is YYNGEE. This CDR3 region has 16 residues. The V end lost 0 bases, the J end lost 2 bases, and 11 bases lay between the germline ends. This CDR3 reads CASSVEGGGTNEKLFF. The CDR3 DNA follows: TGTGCCAGCAGCGTAGAGGGAGGGGGGACTAATGAAAAACTGTTTTTT.

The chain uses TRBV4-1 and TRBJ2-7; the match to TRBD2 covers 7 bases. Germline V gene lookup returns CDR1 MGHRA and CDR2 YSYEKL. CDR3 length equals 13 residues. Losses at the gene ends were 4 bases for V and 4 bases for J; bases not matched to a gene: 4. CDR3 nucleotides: TGCGCCAGCAGCCCGGGACTACCGTACGAGCAGTACTTC. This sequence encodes CASSPGLPYEQYF.